Reported below is one T cell receptor (beta chain). The entry originates in a study of blood T cells in healthy people across ages. Together with a sample-barcoded 5' primer, a J-beta primer mix was included in a second PCR lasting about 7 to 11 cycles. TCRdb reanalysed the 5' RACE reads using MiXCR and keeps one entry per CDR3 protein. In the table there are 750,000 to 950,000 distinct CDR3 sequences, around a quarter of which are singletons. V gave up 4 bases and J gave up 5 bases, with 17 bases separating them. The germline CDR1 and CDR2 sequences are SGHTA and FQGNSA. The CDR3 spans 15 residues. Separately, the same data were catalogued under a study of T cells of mothers and their children.

The TCR sequence derives from a boy under 18 in good health. The specimen sequenced was blood. The chain carries TRBV7-2 and TRBJ1-2, with D perhaps matching TRBD1 (6 bases). The CDR3 bases are TGTGCCAGCAGCTCGTTAACAGGGCCTATTTATGGCTACACCTTC. Protein sequence: CASSSLTGPIYGYTF.